The 23 T cell receptor beta chains given below trace back to one sample, sequenced in a study of technical replicates of blood from a handful of donors. Produced via immunoSEQ multiplex PCR; TCRdb's table is partial and in-frame only. The repertoire holds more than 90,000 clones, with over 90% as singletons. The sequenced material came from T cells isolated from PBMCs. These receptors came from a human donor in good health.

This sequence joins TRBV6-4 and TRBJ2-1, with TRBD2 matching over 7 bases. Germline V lookup: CDR1 MRHNA, CDR2 SNTAGT. This CDR3 has 16 amino acids. The V and J ends lost 2 bases and 7 bases, in that order; junction bases with no gene match: 11. The CDR3 here is CASSDPLSGKGNEQFF. The CDR3 nucleotides read TGTGCCAGCAGTGACCCCCTGAGCGGGAAGGGGAATGAGCAGTTCTTC.

The V call is TRBV11-3, the J call TRBJ1-6; 10 bases are shared with TRBD1. Unmatched junction bases numbered 8, after V lost 4 bases and J lost 8 bases. The germline V gene has CDR1 SGHNT and CDR2 YENEEA. This CDR3 is 16 amino acids long. The CDR3 spells CASSSRDRGPDSPLHF. CDR3 coding DNA: TGTGCCAGCAGCTCACGGGACAGGGGCCCTGATTCACCCCTCCACTTT.

This sequence joins TRBV28 and TRBJ2-7; 8 bases are a match to TRBD2. Germline V lookup: CDR1 MDHEN, CDR2 SYDVKM. CDR3 length: 16 amino acids. With 1 base clipped from V and 3 bases from J, the junction kept 8 bases outside the gene matches. This CDR3 reads CASSLLGIAGGYEQYF. The CDR3 DNA is TGTGCCAGCAGTTTATTGGGGATCGCGGGAGGCTACGAGCAGTACTTC.

J is TRBJ1-5 and V is TRBV10-2; perhaps TRBD1 as D (5 bases). The germline gives CDR1 WSHSY, CDR2 SAAADI. This CDR3 has 12 amino acids. V lost 4 bases, J lost 12 bases, and 13 bases lay in between. The CDR3 loop reads CASSGGDVVQHF. The CDR3 nucleotides read TGCGCCAGCAGTGGGGGGGACGTTGTCCAGCATTTT.

This chain uses TRBV6-5 with TRBJ1-3; D is unresolved. The CDR3 has 15 residues. The V end lost 0 bases, the J end lost 0 bases, and 6 bases lay between the germline ends. The germline gives CDR1 MNHEY, CDR2 SVGAGI. The CDR3 reads CASSYSRRSGNTIYF. CDR3 nucleotides: TGTGCCAGCAGTTACTCGCGGCGCTCTGGAAACACCATATATTTT.

V usage is TRBV2 and J usage is TRBJ2-1; 10 nucleotides agree with TRBD2. The CDR3 sequence is 15 residues long. Germline V CDR1 and CDR2: SNHLY, FYNNEI. Trimming removed 8 bases from V and 9 bases from J; junction bases left unmatched: 13. CDR3 in DNA: TGTGCCAGCCTCACGAGGAGCGGGGGGGCCGGTGAGCAGTTCTTC. It translates to CASLTRSGGAGEQFF.

The chain carries TRBV7-7 and TRBJ2-7; TRBD2 is a possible D gene (6 bases). CDR3 length equals 16 residues. The V gene lost 1 base and the J gene lost 6 bases, with 19 bases spanning the gap. Germline V CDR1 and CDR2: SSHAT, FNYEAQ (reference sequence). Here the CDR3 reads CASSLGPGGAASEQYF. The DNA for the CDR3 is TGTGCCAGCAGCTTAGGGCCAGGCGGGGCGGCCTCCGAGCAGTACTTC.

The chain joins TRBV10-1 to TRBJ2-3, with 8 bases lining up with TRBD2. The ends lost 2 bases at V and 5 bases at J; junction bases unmatched: 6. The CDR3 has 15 amino acids. Germline V CDR1 and CDR2: WNHNN, SYGVQD (reference sequence). The CDR3 sequence: CASSEPGTREDTQYF. CDR3 in DNA: TGCGCCAGCAGTGAGCCCGGGACTAGAGAAGATACGCAGTATTTT.

The rearrangement joins TRBV6-5 to TRBJ2-7; tentatively, D is TRBD2 (6 bases). This CDR3 comprises 15 residues. V lost 6 bases and J lost 2, with 17 bases in between. Germline lookup yields CDR1 MNHEY and CDR2 SVGAGI. CDR3 sequence: CASSPGSGETYEQYF. Written as DNA, the CDR3 is TGTGCCAGCAGCCCCGGGTCGGGAGAAACCTACGAGCAGTACTTC.

The V gene is TRBV28, the J gene TRBJ2-3; D unclear. Trimming cost V 3 bases and J 5 bases, with 12 bases left between them. This CDR3 is built from 14 residues. Germline V gene data show CDR1 as MDHEN and CDR2 as SYDVKM. CDR3 amino acids: CASSLARGLDTQYF. The DNA of the CDR3 is TGTGCCAGCAGTTTGGCCCGAGGCCTAGATACGCAGTATTTT.

The chain recombines TRBV11-2 with TRBJ2-5, with 14 bases identical to TRBD2. Germline CDR1 and CDR2: SGHAT and FQNNGV. This CDR3 has 18 residues. Trimming cost V 6 bases and J 5 bases; bases outside gene matches: 14. The CDR3 bases are TGTGCCAGCAGTCCTGACCTCGGGACTAGCGGGAGACACGAGACCCAGTACTTC. Translating it yields CASSPDLGTSGRHETQYF. Complete variable domain (other parts from reference TRBV11-2 and TRBJ2-5): EAGVAQSPRYKIIEKRQSVAFWCNPISGHATLYWYQQILGQGPKLLIQFQNNGVVDDSQLPKDRFSAERLKGVDSTLKIQPAKLEDSAVYLCASSPDLGTSGRHETQYFGPGTRLLVL.

The CDR3 loop reads CASSLESYEQYF. In nucleotides, the CDR3 is TGTGCCAGCAGCTTGGAATCTTACGAGCAGTACTTC. The rearrangement joins TRBV5-4 to TRBJ2-7; no definite D call. CDR1 and CDR2 (germline): SGHNT, YYREEE (reference sequence). The CDR3 covers 12 residues. V was clipped by 0 bases and J by 4 bases, with 5 bases between them.

This clone was seen once. The V and J genes are TRBV7-5 and TRBJ2-1; TRBD1, the table's D call, was not compared with the DNA. TRBV7-5 is a known pseudogene. CDR3 length: 18 residues. The CDR3 protein is CVRSLALMGQKVDNEQFF. The CDR3 nucleotides are TGTGTCAGAAGCTTAGCGCTAATGGGACAGAAAGTAGACAATGAGCAGTTCTTC.

This sequence joins TRBV6-1 and TRBJ2-5; TRBD2 matches at 7 bases. This CDR3 has 13 amino acids. V was clipped by 6 bases and J by 5 bases; unmatched bases: 6. Germline CDR1 is MNHNS and CDR2 is SASEGT. The CDR3 reads CASRTWGGETQYF. The CDR3 bases are TGTGCCAGCAGGACATGGGGGGGGGAGACCCAGTACTTC.

The V gene is TRBV29-1, the J gene TRBJ2-2, with 8 bases matching TRBD1. This CDR3 contains 14 residues. The ends lost 7 bases at V and 4 bases at J; junction bases unmatched: 8. CDR1 and CDR2 (germline): SQVTM, ANQGSEA. The CDR3 loop is CSGTGRAGTGELFF. CDR3 coding DNA: TGCAGCGGGACAGGGCGAGCGGGCACCGGGGAGCTGTTTTTT.

This clone was seen a single time. V and J are TRBV28 and TRBJ1-4; D gene unclear. This CDR3 contains 16 residues. In germline, CDR1 is MDHEN, CDR2 SYDVKM. Trimming cost V 7 bases and J 8 bases, with 23 bases left between them. The chain's CDR3 is CASTTSRRGRKEKLFF. DNA for the CDR3: TGTGCCAGCACCACTTCTCGTCGGGGTCGGAAGGAAAAACTGTTTTTT.

The chain employs TRBV5-4 and TRBJ2-2, with TRBD2 matching over 9 bases. J lost 5 bases, V lost 2 bases, and 7 bases had no gene match. Looked up from germline, CDR1 is SGHNT and CDR2 is YYREEE (reference sequence). This CDR3 comprises 16 residues. The CDR3 is CASSFGGRAGTGELFF. The CDR3 DNA sequence: TGTGCCAGCAGCTTCGGCGGGAGGGCCGGGACCGGGGAGCTGTTTTTT.

This clone was counted once. V usage is TRBV9 and J usage is TRBJ2-2, with TRBD1 matching 8 bases. V shed 3 bases, J shed 5 bases, and the junction held 3 bases outside the gene matches. The CDR3 sequence is 14 residues long. Germline V gene sequence: CDR1 SGDLS, CDR2 YYNGEE. The CDR3 nucleotides read TGTGCCAGCAGCGGAGGACAGGGAACCGGGGAGCTGTTTTTT. It translates to CASSGGQGTGELFF.

The chain recombines TRBV27 with TRBJ1-5; D might be TRBD1 (6 bases). With 2 bases removed from V and 6 bases from J, the gap between germline ends came to 11 bases. Germline assignment: CDR1 MNHEY and CDR2 SMNVEV (reference sequence). There are 14 residues in the CDR3. The CDR3 DNA follows: TGTGCCAGCAGTTTAAAGCAGGGGACTCAGCCCCAGCATTTT. Residues: CASSLKQGTQPQHF.

This rearrangement joins TRBV28 to TRBJ1-1; 7 bases line up with TRBD1. Germline lookup yields CDR1 MDHEN and CDR2 SYDVKM. The trim removed 4 bases at V and 3 bases at J, leaving 20 bases unmatched. The CDR3 loop spans 19 amino acids. The CDR3 sequence is CASSSSSRGRWGFDTEAFF. The CDR3 region has the DNA TGTGCCAGCAGTTCGTCCTCAAGGGGGCGATGGGGGTTCGACACTGAAGCTTTCTTT.

This clone was observed once. This chain joins TRBV27 and TRBJ2-2; TRBD2 matches at 10 bases. Germline V gene lookup returns CDR1 MNHEY and CDR2 SMNVEV (reference sequence). The CDR3 contains 15 residues. The J segment lost 1 base and the V segment lost 6 bases, leaving 2 bases of the junction unmatched. This CDR3 reads CASSRLAGNTGELFF. The DNA of the CDR3 is TGTGCCAGCAGCCGACTAGCGGGGAACACCGGGGAGCTGTTTTTT.

This clone was seen once. The chain links TRBV4-1 to TRBJ1-6; D perhaps matches TRBD1 (6 bases). V gave up 0 bases and J gave up 8 bases, with 20 bases separating them. The CDR3 covers 18 residues. From germline, CDR1 is MGHRA and CDR2 YSYEKL. This CDR3 is CASSQEGSGGQRYSPLHF. CDR3 coding DNA: TGCGCCAGCAGCCAAGAGGGTTCGGGGGGGCAGCGGTATTCACCCCTCCACTTT.

The chain couples TRBV14 to TRBJ1-1, with TRBD1 as a possible D gene (6 bases). This CDR3 has 13 residues. Per germline, CDR1 SGHDN and CDR2 FVKESK. V dropped 3 bases and J dropped 4 bases, with 9 bases sitting between them. The CDR3 DNA follows: TGTGCCAGCAGCCAGAACAGGGTCACTGAAGCTTTCTTT. Protein product: CASSQNRVTEAFF.